Presented here are 8 T cell receptor beta chains from one specimen sequenced in a study of CD8 T cells in Susac syndrome. The RNA, roughly 0.5 to 1 ug, was put through reverse transcription using random hexamers. TCRdb used MiXCR to reprocess the immunoSEQ multiplex PCR reads, holding one entry per CDR3 protein. This table holds about 210,000 distinct CDR3 sequences, 95% found once. The sample consisted of CD4+ T cells from PBMCs. The receptors stem from a human donor with multiple sclerosis.

This chain links TRBV30 with TRBJ2-1; tentatively, D is TRBD2 (6 bases). CDR3 length: 12 amino acids. CDR1 and CDR2 from the germline V gene are GTSNPN and SVGIG (reference sequence). V was cut by 3 bases and J by 8 bases, with 11 bases left in between. DNA of the CDR3: TGTGCCTGGAGCTCACTAGCCTATGAGCAGTTCTTC. This codes for CAWSSLAYEQFF.

The chain carries TRBV28 and TRBJ2-5; possible D gene TRBD2, 6 bases. CDR3 length: 12 residues. CDR1 and CDR2 (germline): MDHEN, SYDVKM. Trimming left V 3 bases short and J 6 bases short, with 8 bases between. The CDR3 region is CASSLGGKTQYF. CDR3 coding DNA: TGTGCCAGCAGTTTGGGGGGAAAGACCCAGTACTTC.

The rearrangement joins TRBV19 to TRBJ2-3; D ambiguous. The CDR3 is 10 residues long. Germline V gene data show CDR1 as LNHDA and CDR2 as SQIVND (reference sequence). Here the CDR3 DNA reads TGTTTAACGAACACAGATACGCAGTATTTT. Translating gives CLTNTDTQYF.

The chain has TRBV6-1 and TRBJ2-4, with 9 bases fitting TRBD1. V lost 5 bases to trimming and J lost 1 base; unmatched junction nucleotides: 15. The CDR3 spans 19 residues. CDR1 and CDR2 from the germline V gene are MNHNS and SASEGT. The CDR3 spells CASSQRGTGYRNAKNIQYF. CDR3 DNA: TGTGCCAGCAGTCAACGAGGGACAGGGTACAGGAATGCCAAAAACATTCAGTACTTC.

The chain recombines TRBV10-3 with TRBJ2-7; 12 bases line up with TRBD1. CDR1 ENHRY and CDR2 SYGVKD come from the germline V gene. The CDR3 totals 14 residues. The V gene end was trimmed by 9 bases and the J gene end by 0 bases; junction bases not matched to a gene: 3. The CDR3 coding sequence is TGTGCCATTGGGGACAGGGGGCCCTCCTACGAGCAGTACTTC. It codes for CAIGDRGPSYEQYF.

The gene calls are TRBV6-4 and TRBJ2-1; D gene ambiguous. The CDR3 is made up of 15 amino acids. Germline CDR1 MRHNA, CDR2 SNTAGT. V shed 4 bases and J shed 4 bases, with 14 bases lying between them. The CDR3 bases are TGTGCCAGCAGTGTATCGATGACCCGATACAATGAGCAGTTCTTC. Encoded protein: CASSVSMTRYNEQFF.

J is TRBJ2-5 and V is TRBV7-8, with D maybe TRBD2 (6 bases). The CDR3 is 16 amino acids. V was clipped by 4 bases and J by 4 bases, with 19 bases between them. The germline V gene has CDR1 SGHVS and CDR2 FQNEAQ. The CDR3 region has the DNA TGTGCCAGCAGCTGGAACCGAGCGGAGGGCGGAGAGACCCAGTACTTC. This encodes CASSWNRAEGGETQYF.

The rearrangement links TRBV21-1 to TRBJ1-5. TRBV21-1 is described as a pseudogene. The CDR3 has 16 residues. Here the CDR3 DNA reads TGTGCCAGCAGCAAAGCCGCGGGGGGGGACAGTCAGCCCCAGCATTTT. Its protein is CASSKAAGGDSQPQHF.